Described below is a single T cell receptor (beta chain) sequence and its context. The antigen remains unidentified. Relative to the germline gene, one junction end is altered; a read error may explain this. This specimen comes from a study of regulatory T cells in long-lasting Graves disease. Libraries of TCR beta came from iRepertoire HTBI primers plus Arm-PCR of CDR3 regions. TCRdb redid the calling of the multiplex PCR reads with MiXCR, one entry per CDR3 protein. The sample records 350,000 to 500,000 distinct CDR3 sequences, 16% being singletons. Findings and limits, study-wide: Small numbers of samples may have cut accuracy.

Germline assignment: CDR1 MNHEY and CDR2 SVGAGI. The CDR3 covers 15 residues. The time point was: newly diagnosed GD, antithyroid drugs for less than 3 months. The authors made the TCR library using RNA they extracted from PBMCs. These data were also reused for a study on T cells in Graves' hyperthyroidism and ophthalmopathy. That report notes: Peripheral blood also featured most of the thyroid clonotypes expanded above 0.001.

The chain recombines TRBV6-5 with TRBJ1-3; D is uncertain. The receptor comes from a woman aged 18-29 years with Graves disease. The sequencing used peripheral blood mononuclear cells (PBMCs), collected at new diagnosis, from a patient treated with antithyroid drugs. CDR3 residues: CTSSSLIASGNTIYF. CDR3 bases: TGTACCAGCAGTTCGCTGATTGCATCTGGAAACACCATATATTTT.